This T cell receptor (beta chain) was recorded in a study of blood T cells in healthy people across ages. This clonotype was recorded a few times. CDR1 and CDR2 from the germline V gene are SGHRS and YFSETQ. V shed 2 bases, J shed 8 bases, and the junction held 11 bases outside the gene matches. The CDR3 is 15 amino acids. With a J-beta primer mix and a sample-barcoded 5' primer, a second PCR ran roughly 7 to 11 cycles. In TCRdb, the 5' RACE reads were re-called with MiXCR into one record per CDR3 protein. Among 750,000 or so distinct CDR3 sequences listed, around 25% were seen once. The data also belong to a second study, concerning T cells of mothers and their children.

The sequenced sample was blood. The source is a boy younger than 18 in good health. J is TRBJ1-2 and V is TRBV5-1; TRBD1 aligns across 8 bases. The CDR3: CASSLTPGQAGGYTF. As DNA, the CDR3 is TGCGCCAGCAGCTTAACTCCGGGACAGGCGGGCGGCTACACCTTC.